These 19 T cell receptor beta chains were all obtained from the same sample, sequenced in a study of blood T cell repertoires in COVID-19. The method was immunoSEQ multiplex PCR; TCRdb's version includes in-frame clones alone and lacks a portion of them. In the table there are about 150,000 clones, roughly 84% of which are singletons. The sequenced sample was peripheral blood. All receptors come from a human donor in a cohort sampled during active COVID-19.

This clone was picked up one time. The rearrangement joins TRBV15 to TRBJ1-5; 8 bases fit TRBD1. J was trimmed by 6 bases and V by 0 bases; bases with no gene match: 4. This CDR3 has 15 amino acids. Per germline, CDR1 LNHNV and CDR2 YYDKDF (reference sequence). CDR3 in amino acids: CATSRDRGRIQPQHF. The CDR3 DNA reads as TGTGCCACCAGCAGAGACAGGGGGCGGATTCAGCCCCAGCATTTT.

The sample holds a few counts of this clone. This sequence joins TRBV19 and TRBJ2-5; D might be TRBD1 (6 bases). CDR3 length: 15 amino acids. V shed 3 bases and J shed 8 bases, with 19 bases lying between them. From germline, CDR1 is LNHDA and CDR2 SQIVND (reference sequence). In DNA, the CDR3 is TGTGCCAGTAGTATGCAGGACAGCGCCAAAGGAACCCAGTACTTC. Its translation: CASSMQDSAKGTQYF.

This chain links TRBV13 with TRBJ2-2, with TRBD2 matching 10 bases. CDR3 size: 15 residues. The germline gives CDR1 PRHDT, CDR2 FYEKMQ (reference sequence). After removal of 8 bases from V and 6 bases from J, the junction contained 9 bases not matched to a gene. The CDR3 DNA follows: TGTGCCAGCTCCTTAGCGGGAGGCCCCCCCGGGGAGCTGTTTTTT. Its translation: CASSLAGGPPGELFF.

V is TRBV19 and J is TRBJ1-5; D is perhaps TRBD1 (5 bases). Germline lookup yields CDR1 LNHDA and CDR2 SQIVND (reference sequence). Trimming left V 6 bases short and J 0 bases short, with 15 bases between. The length of the CDR3 is 16 residues. The CDR3 DNA reads as TGTGCCAGTAGGGGGCCGGGGGGGACTAGCAATCAGCCCCAGCATTTT. It codes for CASRGPGGTSNQPQHF. Full variable domain (rest looked up from reference TRBV19 and TRBJ1-5): DGGITQSPKYLFRKEGQNVTLSCEQNLNHDAMYWYRQDPGQGLRLIYYSQIVNDFQKGDIAEGYSVSREKKESFPLTVTSAQKNPTAFYLCASRGPGGTSNQPQHFGDGTRLSIL.

This chain connects TRBV5-1 to TRBJ2-6; 9 bases are shared with TRBD1. The J segment lost 2 bases and the V segment lost 0 bases, leaving 9 bases of the junction unmatched. This CDR3 spans 19 amino acids. Per germline, CDR1 SGHRS and CDR2 YFSETQ. Written as DNA, the CDR3 is TGCGCCAGCAGCTTGGATGGACAGGGGAAGGTGGCTGGGGCCAACGTCCTGACTTTC. Protein: CASSLDGQGKVAGANVLTF.

The V gene is TRBV20-1, the J gene TRBJ2-1, with D unclear. Germline CDR1 reads DFQATT; CDR2 reads SNEGSKA (reference sequence). Trimming stripped 2 bases from V and 8 bases from J, with 7 bases between. The CDR3 sequence is 11 residues long. Written as DNA, the CDR3 is TGCAGTGCTAGACTATCCCATGAGCAGTTCTTC. Residues: CSARLSHEQFF.

The chain employs TRBV27 and TRBJ2-4; 9 bases map to TRBD2. The germline V gene has CDR1 MNHEY and CDR2 SMNVEV (reference sequence). This CDR3 contains 18 residues. After removal of 2 bases from V and 1 base from J, the junction contained 9 bases not matched to a gene. In DNA, the CDR3 is TGTGCCAGCAGTTTAGGGGCGGGGGGGCCGGAGGCCAAAAACATTCAGTACTTC. It encodes CASSLGAGGPEAKNIQYF.

This chain links TRBV18 with TRBJ2-5, with 9 bases identical to TRBD1. The germline gives CDR1 KGHSH, CDR2 LQKENI. This CDR3 contains 14 residues. Trimming took 4 bases from V and 5 from J; bases not matched to a gene: 5. The CDR3 region is CASSRGQGQETQYF. DNA for the CDR3: TGTGCCAGCTCACGGGGACAGGGCCAGGAGACCCAGTACTTC.

This sequence joins TRBV5-1 and TRBJ2-3; 11 bases fit TRBD2. V was pared by 2 bases and J by 0 bases, with 8 bases of the junction left unmatched. There are 18 residues in the CDR3. Germline lookup yields CDR1 SGHRS and CDR2 YFSETQ. The CDR3 region is CASSFSELAGGSTDTQYF. In DNA, the CDR3 is TGCGCCAGCAGCTTTTCCGAGCTAGCGGGGGGAAGCACAGATACGCAGTATTTT. The full variable domain, its missing parts supplied by reference TRBV5-1 and TRBJ2-3, is KAGVTQTPRYLIKTRGQQVTLSCSPISGHRSVSWYQQTPGQGLQFLFEYFSETQRNKGNFPGRFSGRQFSNSRSEMNVSTLELGDSALYLCASSFSELAGGSTDTQYFGPGTRLTVL.

The rearrangement links TRBV6-5 to TRBJ1-2; D not resolved. The germline V gene encodes CDR1 MNHEY and CDR2 SVGAGI. Trimming stripped 2 bases from V and 5 bases from J, with 6 bases between. The CDR3 contains 12 residues. The CDR3 DNA sequence: TGTGCCAGCAGTTACGCGGGGTATGGCTACACCTTC. Translating gives CASSYAGYGYTF.

This clone was found once. The CDR3 nucleotides read TGTGCCAGCAGCTCCCGGACTAGCGGGAGTTCAGGTACGCAGTATTTT. This translates into CASSSRTSGSSGTQYF. The chain has TRBV3-1 (or the pseudogene TRBV3-2) and TRBJ2-3; TRBD2 matches 13 bases. The trim removed 5 bases at V and 8 bases at J, leaving 10 bases unmatched. From germline, CDR1 is LGHDT and CDR2 YNNKEL (reference sequence). This CDR3 has 16 amino acids.

As concerns this clone: The sample carries other DNA sequences with the same CDR3. The J gene is TRBJ2-3, the V gene TRBV7-2, with 8 bases that match TRBD2. The V gene's germline CDR1 is SGHTA and CDR2 FQGNSA. Germline trimming cut 1 base from V and 1 base from J; bases unmatched to any gene: 4. This CDR3 comprises 16 residues. CDR3 nucleotides: TGTGCCAGCAGCTTAGAGGGGCGGGGGGGCACAGATACGCAGTATTTT. Its protein is CASSLEGRGGTDTQYF.

This clone was recorded a few times. This chain connects TRBV7-8 to TRBJ1-5; 8 nucleotides match TRBD1. Germline V gene data show CDR1 as SGHVS and CDR2 as FQNEAQ. V lost 1 base and J lost 5; bases outside the gene matches: 13. The CDR3 length is 18 residues. CDR3: CASSLEARGLVFDQPQHF. DNA for the CDR3: TGTGCCAGCAGCTTAGAAGCCAGGGGGCTTGTCTTTGATCAGCCCCAGCATTTT.

The chain is built from TRBV15 and TRBJ1-1, with 7 bases identical to TRBD1. Unmatched junction bases numbered 3, after V lost 2 bases and J lost 0 bases. This CDR3 is built from 15 residues. Per germline, CDR1 LNHNV and CDR2 YYDKDF (reference sequence). The CDR3 here is CATSRQQGLNTEAFF. The CDR3 DNA is TGTGCCACCAGCAGACAACAGGGGTTGAACACTGAAGCTTTCTTT.

The chain combines TRBV18 with TRBJ2-1; weak D call: TRBD1 (5 bases). V was clipped by 4 bases and J by 12 bases, with 13 bases between them. CDR1 and CDR2 (germline): KGHSH, LQKENI. The CDR3 length is 12 residues. CDR3 in DNA: TGTGCCAGCTCACTCCCAGGGTTATTGCAGTTCTTC. Translating it yields CASSLPGLLQFF.

CDR3 sequence reads: CASSPSRLAGGQSRFF. The CDR3 region has the DNA TGTGCCAGCAGCCCCTCCCGACTAGCGGGGGGCCAGAGCAGGTTCTTC. The chain joins TRBV13 to TRBJ2-1, with 13 bases aligning to TRBD2. V shed 5 bases and J 15 bases; nucleotides not matched to a gene: 16. This CDR3 is built from 16 residues. Germline CDR1 is PRHDT and CDR2 is FYEKMQ (reference sequence).

This rearrangement joins TRBV6-5 to TRBJ2-3; 13 bases line up with TRBD2. After removal of 10 bases from V and 6 bases from J, the junction contained 7 bases not matched to a gene. Germline assignment: CDR1 MNHEY and CDR2 SVGAGI. The CDR3 contains 14 residues. The CDR3 bases are TGTGCCACTAGGACTAGCGGGAGAGGGGATACGCAGTATTTT. Encoded protein: CATRTSGRGDTQYF.

The chain has TRBV7-2 and TRBJ2-2, with a possible D match to TRBD2 (5 bases). CDR3 length: 15 residues. V was cut by 6 bases and J by 1 base, with 12 bases left in between. Germline values: CDR1 SGHTA, CDR2 FQGNSA. The DNA of the CDR3 is TGTGCCAGCAGTGGCATAGCGTGGAACACCGGGGAGCTGTTTTTT. Amino acids: CASSGIAWNTGELFF.

This clone was recorded once. The chain uses TRBV9 and TRBJ2-7, with TRBD2 as a possible D gene (5 bases). Looked up from germline, CDR1 is SGDLS and CDR2 is YYNGEE. CDR3 size: 15 residues. V was cut by 0 bases and J by 0 bases, with 10 bases left in between. This CDR3 is CASSVGHTSSYEQYF. As DNA, the CDR3 is TGTGCCAGCAGCGTAGGGCATACTAGCTCCTACGAGCAGTACTTC.